The 29 T cell receptor beta chains listed next were all sequenced from one sample in a study. One entry per CDR3 protein results from TCRdb running MiXCR on the reads. The sample has over 14,000 distinct CDR3 sequences; approximately 30% are singletons. Source material: blood. The source of these receptors is a human donor.

This clonotype was counted ten times or more. The chain joins TRBV30 to TRBJ2-1, with D possibly called TRBD1 or TRBD2 (5 bases each). V was clipped by 1 base and J by 14 bases, with 12 bases between them. CDR3 size: 11 residues. CDR1 is GTSNPN, CDR2 SVGIG, per germline (reference sequence). The CDR3 DNA sequence: TGTGCCTGGAGTGGGGCCTGGGGGAAGTTCTTC. This sequence encodes CAWSGAWGKFF.

This clonotype was seen a handful of times. Without the conserved terminal phenylalanine or tryptophan, this CDR3 likely stems from a read error. The limits of the CDR3 on the DNA are not certain, so only TCRdb's listed CDR3 is given. The genes are TRBV4-3 and TRBJ1-3; TRBD1, the table's D call, was not compared with the DNA. CDR1 and CDR2 from the germline V gene are LGHNA and YSLEER. The CDR3 length is 10 residues, termini included. This chain's CDR3 is CASSQDTTVG.

The chain links TRBV6-4 to TRBJ2-1, with 13 bases identical to TRBD2. With 2 bases clipped from V and 5 bases from J, the junction kept 0 bases outside the gene matches. Germline CDR1 is MRHNA and CDR2 is SNTAGT. The length of the CDR3 is 15 residues. The CDR3 coding sequence is TGTGCCAGCAGTGACGGGACTAGCGGGAACAATGAGCAGTTCTTC. This codes for CASSDGTSGNNEQFF.

V and J are TRBV29-1 and TRBJ2-7, with 7 bases aligning to TRBD2. V lost 3 bases and J lost 0; bases outside the gene matches: 11. The CDR3 has 16 residues. CDR1 and CDR2 (germline): SQVTM, ANQGSEA. The CDR3 sequence is CSVDFAASGTSYEQYF. The CDR3 DNA sequence: TGCAGCGTTGACTTTGCGGCTAGCGGAACCTCCTACGAGCAGTACTTC.

This clonotype has more than one count but fewer than ten. The rearrangement links TRBV4-2 to TRBJ2-1; 8 bases fit TRBD2. Losses at the gene ends were 1 base for V and 12 bases for J; bases not matched to a gene: 14. CDR3 length equals 16 residues. The germline V gene has CDR1 LGHNA and CDR2 YNFKEQ. The CDR3, as DNA: TGTGCCAGCAGCCAAGGTTTTAGCGGGGAGAGGAGCTCGCAGTTCTTC. Translating gives CASSQGFSGERSSQFF.

The J gene is TRBJ1-1, the V gene TRBV14; D not resolved. This CDR3 is 13 amino acids long. Between the trimmed V and J ends, which lost 5 bases and 1 base, there was a span of 8 bases. The germline gives CDR1 SGHDN, CDR2 FVKESK. CDR3 protein: CASSKDSNTEAFF. CDR3 sequence (DNA): TGTGCCAGCAGCAAGGACTCGAACACTGAAGCTTTCTTT.

This clonotype was seen repeatedly, ten times or more. The chain has TRBV18 and TRBJ2-1; TRBD2 agrees at 16 bases. Germline trimming cut 0 bases from V and 4 bases from J; bases unmatched to any gene: 6. CDR3 length: 19 amino acids. Germline V lookup: CDR1 KGHSH, CDR2 LQKENI. The CDR3 DNA reads as TGTGCCAGCTCACCACCGGGACTAGCGGGAGGGAGAACTTACAATGAGCAGTTCTTC. Translation: CASSPPGLAGGRTYNEQFF. Combining the CDR3 with reference TRBV18 and TRBJ2-1 gives the whole variable domain NAGVMQNPRHLVRRRGQEARLRCSPMKGHSHVYWYRQLPEEGLKFMVYLQKENIIDESGMPKERFSAEFPKEGPSILRIQQVVRGDSAAYFCASSPPGLAGGRTYNEQFFGPGTRLTVL.

Ten or more counts support this clonotype. The chain links TRBV30 to TRBJ1-2, with D possibly TRBD1 on 5 matching bases. The CDR3 has 14 residues. Per the germline V gene, CDR1 is GTSNPN and CDR2 is SVGIG (reference sequence). V lost 2 bases to trimming and J lost 4 bases, with 14 bases between them. The CDR3 spells CAWSTPRAIYGYTF. CDR3 in DNA: TGTGCCTGGAGTACACCCAGGGCGATCTATGGCTACACCTTC.

This clonotype was detected many times. Here the CDR3 DNA reads TGCGCCAGCAGCCAAGGATACAGGTCCACTGAAGCTTTCTTT. Its protein is CASSQGYRSTEAFF. The rearrangement joins TRBV4-3 to TRBJ1-1, with a weak D call TRBD1 (5 bases). The germline V gene encodes CDR1 LGHNA and CDR2 YSLEER. This CDR3 has 14 amino acids. The V gene lost 1 base and the J gene lost 4 bases, with 10 bases spanning the gap.

This clonotype was counted many times. CDR3 sequence: CSVRQGNSGANVLTF. CDR3 in DNA: TGCAGCGTAAGACAGGGGAACTCTGGGGCCAACGTCCTGACTTTC. The chain carries TRBV29-1 and TRBJ2-6; 8 bases align to TRBD1. V lost 6 bases and J lost 0; bases outside the gene matches: 4. This CDR3 comprises 15 residues. Germline V lookup: CDR1 SQVTM, CDR2 ANQGSEA.

The CDR3 DNA is TGTGCCAGCAGCCAAGCAGGCGGAGACAATGAGCAGTTCTTC. As protein: CASSQAGGDNEQFF. The chain joins TRBV4-2 to TRBJ2-1; D is uncertain. V shed 1 base and J shed 5 bases, with 9 bases lying between them. Germline lookup yields CDR1 LGHNA and CDR2 YNFKEQ. There are 14 residues in the CDR3.

Details on this clonotype: This may be a read error, as it is one base from a much larger clone. The chain uses TRBV20-1 and TRBJ2-4; D unclear. Germline values: CDR1 DFQATT, CDR2 SNEGSKA (reference sequence). This CDR3 is 10 amino acids long. V was clipped by 5 bases and J by 13 bases, with 12 bases between them. CDR3: CSAAEYEQYF. CDR3 nucleotide sequence: TGCAGTGCTGCAGAGTATGAGCAGTACTTC.

This clonotype has a count of ten or more. This chain connects TRBV7-3 to TRBJ2-1; D remains ambiguous. CDR1 and CDR2 (germline): SGHTA, FQGTGA. This CDR3 comprises 15 residues. Trimming took off 6 bases at V and 7 bases at J, with 19 bases between the two ends. The CDR3 sequence is CASSFARAQKNEQFF. CDR3 bases: TGTGCCAGCAGTTTCGCTCGGGCTCAAAAAAATGAGCAGTTCTTC.

The rearrangement links TRBV4-3 to TRBJ2-1; the D is unclear. V lost 7 bases and J lost 7, with 8 bases in between. Germline V gives CDR1 LGHNA, CDR2 YSLEER. The CDR3 length is 11 residues. In nucleotides, the CDR3 is TGCGCCAGCAAGGGATATAATGAGCAGTTCTTC. Translating gives CASKGYNEQFF.

A note on this clonotype: A read error may account for a junction end that differs from germline. The rearrangement joins TRBV4-3 to TRBJ2-1; 11 nucleotides line up with TRBD2. The V gene's germline CDR1 is LGHNA and CDR2 YSLEER. The CDR3 covers 16 residues. The DNA of the CDR3 is TGTGCCAGCAGCCAAGGTCTAGCGGGAGGTTACAATGAGCAGTTCTTC. This codes for CASSQGLAGGYNEQFF.

The chain recombines TRBV4-3 with TRBJ2-1, with a tentative D call TRBD1 (5 bases). The CDR3 has 12 residues. V gave up 1 base and J gave up 12 bases, with 10 bases separating them. Germline CDR1 and CDR2: LGHNA and YSLEER. Here the CDR3 DNA reads TGCGCCAGCAGCCAAGGAGATAGGGGGCAGTTCTTC. This translates into CASSQGDRGQFF.

This clonotype came up many times. The chain is built from TRBV30 and TRBJ1-1; TRBD1 matches 7 bases. This CDR3 has 15 residues. V lost 2 bases to trimming and J lost 5 bases; unmatched junction nucleotides: 11. In germline, CDR1 is GTSNPN, CDR2 SVGIG (reference sequence). The CDR3 here is CAWSRDSPLGTEAFF. For the CDR3, the DNA is TGTGCCTGGAGTCGGGACAGCCCCCTTGGAACTGAAGCTTTCTTT.

The chain is built from TRBV24-1 and TRBJ2-2, with D possibly matching TRBD1 (5 bases). Germline V gives CDR1 KGHDR, CDR2 SFDVKD. The CDR3 contains 18 residues. V gave up 7 bases and J gave up 1 base, with 21 bases separating them. The chain's CDR3 is CATSSTNHDSLNTGELFF. The DNA for the CDR3 is TGTGCCACCAGCTCCACCAATCACGACAGCTTGAACACCGGGGAGCTGTTTTTT.

This clonotype is medium-sized (0.01 to 0.1%) by share. The chain couples TRBV29-1 to TRBJ2-1, with TRBD1 as a possible D gene (6 bases). The CDR3 covers 13 residues. Germline V gene sequence: CDR1 SQVTM, CDR2 ANQGSEA. V was shortened by 6 bases and J by 6 bases, with 15 bases between the two germline ends. CDR3 residues: CSVLRQVTNEQFF. The DNA for the CDR3 is TGCAGCGTGCTACGACAGGTTACCAATGAGCAGTTCTTC.

Concerning this clonotype: This may come from a read error, since a much larger clone is one base off. This chain joins TRBV4-2 and TRBJ2-7, with 9 bases that match TRBD2. This CDR3 has 15 amino acids. The J segment lost 7 bases and the V segment lost 1 base, leaving 8 bases of the junction unmatched. Germline V CDR1 and CDR2: LGHNA, YNFKEQ. The CDR3, as DNA: TGTGCCAGCAGCCAAGGTGTACTAGCGGGTGATGAGCAGTACTTC. Amino acids: CASSQGVLAGDEQYF.

This clonotype was seen ten or more times. The chain carries TRBV18 and TRBJ2-1; the D gene could be TRBD1 or TRBD2 (5 bases each). CDR1 is KGHSH, CDR2 LQKENI, per germline. V shed 1 base and J shed 8 bases, with 12 bases lying between them. This CDR3 spans 14 amino acids. The CDR3 spells CASSPLPGSDEQFF. CDR3 DNA: TGTGCCAGCTCACCACTTCCAGGGAGCGATGAGCAGTTCTTC.

The CDR3 sequence: CAWSRTRTGELFF. The DNA of the CDR3 is TGTGCCTGGAGTCGGACTCGCACCGGGGAGCTGTTTTTT. The chain is built from TRBV30 and TRBJ2-2, with D perhaps matching TRBD2 (5 bases). Trimming stripped 2 bases from V and 4 bases from J, with 8 bases between. Germline loops: CDR1 GTSNPN, CDR2 SVGIG (reference sequence). CDR3 length: 13 amino acids.

This clonotype was detected ten times or more. The J gene is TRBJ1-6, the V gene TRBV18, with a possible D match to TRBD1 (5 bases). Germline lookup yields CDR1 KGHSH and CDR2 LQKENI. Trimming removed 3 bases at V and 8 bases at J, with 14 bases between. The CDR3 spans 15 residues. Here the CDR3 reads CASSPDGGFDSPLHF. The CDR3 bases are TGTGCCAGCTCACCTGACGGGGGATTCGATTCACCCCTCCACTTT.

Comment on this clonotype: Just one base apart from a much larger clone, this may be a read error. The gene calls are TRBV4-3 and TRBJ2-1, with 8 bases that match TRBD1. In germline, CDR1 is LGHNA, CDR2 YSLEER. The CDR3 consists of 16 residues. The CDR3 coding sequence is TGCGCCAACAGCCCCCGGACAGGGACCGAGTCGGATGAGCAGTTCTTC. Translated, it gives CANSPRTGTESDEQFF.

This clonotype was detected ten times or more. The V call is TRBV20-1, the J call TRBJ2-1, with D perhaps matching TRBD2 (6 bases). This CDR3 has 16 amino acids. Germline loops: CDR1 DFQATT, CDR2 SNEGSKA (reference sequence). V lost 2 bases to trimming and J lost 0 bases, with 14 bases between them. CDR3 nucleotide sequence: TGCAGTGCTAGACCTCTTGCCGGGGGCTCCTACAATGAGCAGTTCTTC. Translating it yields CSARPLAGGSYNEQFF.

The table lists this clonotype with many counts. The chain combines TRBV18 with TRBJ1-1, with D possibly TRBD1 on 6 matching bases. V lost 2 bases and J lost 3, with 13 bases in between. The CDR3 consists of 15 residues. Germline loops: CDR1 KGHSH, CDR2 LQKENI. The CDR3 DNA is TGTGCCAGCTCACCAAGGGGGGAGCGGGACACTGAAGCTTTCTTT. The encoded protein is CASSPRGERDTEAFF.

Sample share makes this clonotype medium-sized (0.01 to 0.1%). The V gene is TRBV18, the J gene TRBJ2-5, with no clear D. The CDR3 is 11 residues long. Germline-derived CDR1 and CDR2 are KGHSH and LQKENI. V lost 2 bases, J lost 4 bases, and 2 bases lay in between. Written as DNA, the CDR3 is TGTGCCAGCTCACCATTAGAGACCCAGTACTTC. It is translated as CASSPLETQYF.

The chain uses TRBV18 and TRBJ2-4; D ambiguous. The CDR3 is 15 amino acids. Germline-derived CDR1 and CDR2 are KGHSH and LQKENI. Trimming stripped 0 bases from V and 2 bases from J, with 8 bases between. The DNA for the CDR3 is TGTGCCAGCTCACCACCCGGAGACTCCAAAAACATTCAGTACTTC. Its translation: CASSPPGDSKNIQYF.

As regards this clonotype: Its ends do not fully match the called genes, so a read error is possible. The chain joins TRBV5-4 to TRBJ2-5, with D uncertain. Germline lookup yields CDR1 SGHNT and CDR2 YYREEE (reference sequence). The CDR3 loop spans 14 amino acids. The CDR3 reads CASSVGWGQGTQYF. As DNA, the CDR3 is TGTGCCAGCAGCGTTGGCTGGGGTCAAGGGACCCAGTACTTC.